The 23 T cell receptor beta chains below come from one sample, sequenced in a study of control samples from healthy donors and cancer patients. Profiled with immunoSEQ multiplex PCR; TCRdb holds only in-frame clones, not every one. The sample comprises around 70,000 clones, about 94% of which are singletons, and 2.8% rests with the top ten. The sample consisted of blood. The source is a woman in her 30s in good health.

This chain links TRBV6-5 with TRBJ1-2, with TRBD1 matching over 9 bases. The CDR3 covers 14 residues. The V gene end was trimmed by 5 bases and the J gene end by 4 bases; junction bases not matched to a gene: 5. The germline gives CDR1 MNHEY, CDR2 SVGAGI. CDR3 DNA: TGTGCCAGCAGTCCGACAGGGGGAGGCTATGGCTACACCTTC. It specifies CASSPTGGGYGYTF.

V is TRBV2 and J is TRBJ2-3; 9 nucleotides agree with TRBD2. Trimming removed 4 bases from V and 4 bases from J; junction bases left unmatched: 9. The CDR3 is made up of 16 amino acids. The germline CDR1 and CDR2 sequences are SNHLY and FYNNEI. CDR3 sequence: CASSVSGGSGADTQYF. In nucleotides, the CDR3 is TGTGCCAGCAGTGTTAGCGGGGGCTCCGGGGCAGATACGCAGTATTTT.

This clone was counted between two and nine times. The J gene is TRBJ1-2, the V gene TRBV5-1; D is possibly TRBD1 (6 bases). CDR1 and CDR2 (germline): SGHRS, YFSETQ. The CDR3 covers 17 residues. Trimming removed 1 base from V and 4 bases from J, with 20 bases in between. The CDR3 DNA reads TGCGCCAGCAGCTTGTCTCCACAGGGACCACTAACCTATGGCTACACCTTC. Encoded protein: CASSLSPQGPLTYGYTF.

The chain employs TRBV7-2 and TRBJ2-1; D is undetermined. CDR1 and CDR2 (germline): SGHTA, FQGNSA. CDR3 length: 15 residues. V lost 1 base and J lost 5, with 12 bases in between. CDR3: CASSLDNSRNNEQFF. CDR3 coding DNA: TGTGCCAGCAGCTTAGACAATTCTAGGAACAATGAGCAGTTCTTC.

The V gene is TRBV4-1, the J gene TRBJ1-2, with D uncertain. Germline CDR1 is MGHRA and CDR2 is YSYEKL. V lost 4 bases to trimming and J lost 4 bases, with 13 bases between them. The CDR3 is 14 amino acids. As DNA, the CDR3 is TGCGCCAGCAGCCTAACCGACCGGCTCTATGGCTACACCTTC. Its translation: CASSLTDRLYGYTF.

A single count supports this clone. V usage is TRBV27 and J usage is TRBJ2-7; 9 bases agree with TRBD1. The CDR3 length is 13 residues. Germline V CDR1 and CDR2: MNHEY, SMNVEV (reference sequence). Trimming at V came to 5 bases and at J to 6 bases, leaving 5 bases not matched to a gene. CDR3 nucleotide sequence: TGTGCCAGCAGTCGGGACAGGGATATCGAGCAGTACTTC. This gives the protein CASSRDRDIEQYF.

The chain employs TRBV27 and TRBJ2-5, with a possible D match to TRBD1 (6 bases). The CDR3 loop spans 13 amino acids. The V and J ends lost 3 bases and 3 bases respectively, with 8 bases between them. Germline CDR1 and CDR2: MNHEY and SMNVEV (reference sequence). For the CDR3, the DNA is TGTGCCAGCAGTTTGGGGGCGGAAGAGACCCAGTACTTC. Amino acids: CASSLGAEETQYF.

Concerning this clone itself: The same CDR3 arises from other DNA sequences in this sample as well. The chain uses TRBV5-4 and TRBJ2-1; D remains ambiguous. This CDR3 has 14 amino acids. The germline CDR1 and CDR2 sequences are SGHNT and YYREEE (reference sequence). V was clipped by 1 base and J by 4 bases, with 9 bases between them. In DNA form, the CDR3 reads TGTGCCAGCAGCTTGACGTCAGGATACAATGAGCAGTTCTTC. The encoded protein is CASSLTSGYNEQFF.

This clone was counted a few times. V usage is TRBV30 and J usage is TRBJ2-7; D is perhaps TRBD1 (7 bases). The CDR3 length is 14 residues. V lost 3 bases and J lost 2, with 14 bases in between. Germline loops: CDR1 GTSNPN, CDR2 SVGIG (reference sequence). CDR3 DNA: TGTGCCTGGAGCCGGGGGCAGGGGGCCTACGAGCAGTACTTC. Encoded protein: CAWSRGQGAYEQYF.

The chain combines TRBV30 with TRBJ2-7; D is unclear. CDR3 length: 12 amino acids. Trimming left V 0 bases short and J 4 bases short, with 7 bases between. Looked up from germline, CDR1 is GTSNPN and CDR2 is SVGIG (reference sequence). The CDR3 coding sequence is TGTGCCTGGAGTGTCGTGGGGTACGAGCAGTACTTC. Protein: CAWSVVGYEQYF.

The chain carries TRBV27 and TRBJ2-2; no firm D call. V dropped 8 bases and J dropped 5 bases, with 18 bases sitting between them. Germline-derived CDR1 and CDR2 are MNHEY and SMNVEV (reference sequence). The CDR3 loop spans 15 amino acids. The CDR3 DNA reads as TGTGCCAGCTCCATCGGACGGCCCAAGACCGGGGAGCTGTTTTTT. Protein sequence: CASSIGRPKTGELFF.

The chain links TRBV5-1 to TRBJ2-7; tentatively, D is TRBD2 (5 bases). Between the trimmed V and J ends, which lost 2 bases and 7 bases, there was a span of 16 bases. The CDR3 extends over 14 amino acids. Germline V gene data show CDR1 as SGHRS and CDR2 as YFSETQ. The CDR3 DNA reads TGCGCCAGCAGCTTTGAGGGAGACTCGGGGGAGCAGTACTTC. This codes for CASSFEGDSGEQYF.

This clone was seen once. The chain uses TRBV5-1 and TRBJ2-7; TRBD1 aligns across 7 bases. The CDR3 contains 13 residues. V lost 4 bases to trimming and J lost 6 bases; unmatched junction nucleotides: 7. Looked up from germline, CDR1 is SGHRS and CDR2 is YFSETQ. The CDR3 DNA reads TGCGCCAGCAGCCAGAATACAGGGGCCGAGCAGTACTTC. The encoded protein is CASSQNTGAEQYF.

Comment on this clone: The same CDR3 arises from other DNA sequences in this sample as well. The chain employs TRBV6-5 and TRBJ1-1; D possibly corresponds to TRBD1 (5 bases). CDR1 is MNHEY, CDR2 SVGAGI, per germline. Trimming took off 8 bases at V and 4 bases at J, with 17 bases between the two ends. CDR3 size: 14 residues. The CDR3 sequence: CASSLRAGGTEAFF. The CDR3 nucleotides read TGTGCCAGCTCACTCCGGGCGGGGGGCACTGAAGCTTTCTTT.

The rearrangement links TRBV3-1 (or the pseudogene TRBV3-2) to TRBJ1-5, with D tentatively TRBD1 (6 bases). With 2 bases removed from V and 4 bases from J, the gap between germline ends came to 9 bases. The germline gives CDR1 LGHDT, CDR2 YNNKEL (reference sequence). The CDR3 contains 14 residues. This chain's CDR3 is CASSQSTGNQPQHF. The DNA of the CDR3 is TGTGCCAGCAGCCAAAGCACAGGGAATCAGCCCCAGCATTTT.

The chain is built from TRBV7-3 and TRBJ1-1; a weak D match, TRBD1 (5 bases). The CDR3 covers 14 residues. V gave up 3 bases and J gave up 2 bases, with 10 bases separating them. Germline lookup yields CDR1 SGHTA and CDR2 FQGTGA. The CDR3 loop reads CASSLFGANTEAFF. The CDR3 DNA reads TGTGCCAGCAGCTTGTTCGGGGCTAACACTGAAGCTTTCTTT.

J is TRBJ2-1 and V is TRBV5-1; 9 nucleotides line up with TRBD1. The V and J ends lost 4 bases and 7 bases, in that order; junction bases with no gene match: 6. The CDR3 is made up of 14 amino acids. CDR1 is SGHRS and CDR2 is YFSETQ in the germline V gene. The CDR3 here is CASSTKTGGNEQFF. Written as DNA, the CDR3 is TGCGCCAGCAGCACAAAGACAGGGGGGAATGAGCAGTTCTTC.

The V call is TRBV5-5, the J call TRBJ1-3; no clear D gene. There are 11 residues in the CDR3. Trimming took off 1 base at V and 8 bases at J, with 4 bases between the two ends. Germline V gene data show CDR1 as SGHKS and CDR2 as YYEKEE (reference sequence). CDR3 DNA: TGTGCCAGCAGCTTGCGGGACACCATATATTTT. Amino acids: CASSLRDTIYF.

The chain combines TRBV6-5 with TRBJ1-2; D call uncertain. The CDR3 has 15 amino acids. Germline CDR1 and CDR2: MNHEY and SVGAGI. Trimming pared 6 bases from V and 3 bases from J, leaving 17 bases between. CDR3 sequence: CASRPLTITDYGYTF. Written as DNA, the CDR3 is TGTGCCAGCAGACCCCTGACAATTACAGACTATGGCTACACCTTC.

Comments on this clone: Other DNA sequences in this sample translate to the same CDR3. The V gene is TRBV19, the J gene TRBJ1-1; TRBD1 is a possible D gene (6 bases). The V end lost 6 bases, the J end lost 3 bases, and 17 bases lay between the germline ends. Germline V gene lookup returns CDR1 LNHDA and CDR2 SQIVND (reference sequence). This CDR3 contains 15 residues. CDR3 sequence reads: CASSMGGAGDTEAFF. DNA of the CDR3: TGTGCCAGTAGCATGGGGGGGGCGGGTGACACTGAAGCTTTCTTT. The full variable domain, in which reference TRBV19 and TRBJ1-1 provide the parts outside the CDR3, is DGGITQSPKYLFRKEGQNVTLSCEQNLNHDAMYWYRQDPGQGLRLIYYSQIVNDFQKGDIAEGYSVSREKKESFPLTVTSAQKNPTAFYLCASSMGGAGDTEAFFGQGTRLTVV.

This sequence joins TRBV10-3 and TRBJ1-2; no firm D call. V was shortened by 0 bases and J by 13 bases, with 9 bases between the two germline ends. Per germline, CDR1 ENHRY and CDR2 SYGVKD. The CDR3 is made up of 11 amino acids. Written as DNA, the CDR3 is TGTGCCATCAGTGAGTCGATGGGATTCACCTTC. This sequence encodes CAISESMGFTF.

V is TRBV29-1 and J is TRBJ1-4; possible D gene TRBD1, 6 bases. CDR1 SQVTM and CDR2 ANQGSEA come from the germline V gene. This CDR3 is 16 amino acids long. Between the trimmed V and J ends, which lost 2 bases and 3 bases, there was a span of 16 bases. The CDR3 DNA reads as TGCAGCGTTGAACTCTCGGGGGCTTCGGCTAATGAAAAACTGTTTTTT. Amino acids: CSVELSGASANEKLFF. The variable domain in full, with the rest retrieved from reference TRBV29-1 and TRBJ1-4, is SAVISQKPSRDICQRGTSLTIQCQVDSQVTMMFWYRQQPGQSLTLIATANQGSEATYESGFVIDKFPISRPNLTFSTLTVSNMSPEDSSIYLCSVELSGASANEKLFFGSGTQLSVL.

This chain links TRBV18 with TRBJ2-6, with TRBD1 identical over 7 bases. Trimming at V came to 5 bases and at J to 0 bases, leaving 7 bases not matched to a gene. Germline values: CDR1 KGHSH, CDR2 LQKENI. The CDR3 loop spans 17 amino acids. Here the CDR3 reads CASSFGTASSGANVLTF. In nucleotides, the CDR3 is TGTGCCAGCTCATTCGGGACAGCCAGCTCTGGGGCCAACGTCCTGACTTTC.